This T cell receptor (beta chain) was sequenced during a study of T cell responses to AZD1222 COVID-19 vaccine. A remark on this clone: The target antigen is unknown.

Study-wide results and caveats: There were repertoire samples only from the period after the peak T cell response. In a largely white British group with more females than males, clonal diversity was possibly underestimated.

The CDR3 runs to 14 residues. Per germline, CDR1 LNHDA and CDR2 SQIVND (reference sequence). Trimming at V came to 5 bases and at J to 4 bases, leaving 5 bases not matched to a gene. Here immunoSEQ multiplex PCR was the method, and the copy in TCRdb shows in-frame clones only, minus some. This repertoire shows 120,000 to 150,000 clones, roughly 86% found once; its top ten account for approximately 5%. This chain joins TRBV19 and TRBJ1-2; the match to TRBD1 covers 9 bases. The sequence derives from an adult who received the AZD1222 COVID-19 vaccine. The starting material was peripheral blood, obtained 28 days after the second AZD1222 dose. In DNA, the CDR3 is TGTGCCAGTAGTTTACAGGGGGCAATCTATGGCTACACCTTC. Protein: CASSLQGAIYGYTF.